This entry lists 20 T cell receptor beta chains sequenced from one sample in a study of human T cells and chemical hapten exposure. TCRdb processed the RACE reads anew with MiXCR; each CDR3 protein has one entry. This sample has under 45,000 distinct CDR3 sequences; over 9.5% occur once, and the top ten carry approximately 5.9%. Documented time point: pre-sensitization, week 0. Treatment defined: therapeutic diphenylcyclopropenone sensitization with weekly scalp DPC. The sequencing here drew on whole blood, taken in connection with sensitization to the hapten diphenylcyclopropenone (DPC). The receptors come from a man aged 30 to 39 with alopecia areata. Some clones in this sample may be carry-over from other donors' samples.

In its sample, this clonotype was seen many times. This chain connects TRBV19 to TRBJ2-7, with 8 bases matching TRBD1. The trim removed 4 bases at V and 3 bases at J, leaving 2 bases unmatched. The germline V gene has CDR1 LNHDA and CDR2 SQIVND (reference sequence). The CDR3 spans 13 residues. CDR3 bases: TGTGCCAGTAGTACCGGGACAGGCTACGAGCAGTACTTC. Its translation: CASSTGTGYEQYF. Filled out from reference TRBV19 and TRBJ2-7, the complete variable domain reads DGGITQSPKYLFRKEGQNVTLSCEQNLNHDAMYWYRQDPGQGLRLIYYSQIVNDFQKGDIAEGYSVSREKKESFPLTVTSAQKNPTAFYLCASSTGTGYEQYFGPGTRLTVT.

The genes are TRBV11-2 and TRBJ2-1; D ambiguous. Trimming left V 1 base short and J 7 bases short, with 14 bases between. CDR1 SGHAT and CDR2 FQNNGV come from the germline V gene. This CDR3 comprises 15 residues. The CDR3 coding sequence is TGTGCCAGCAGCTTAGCCATCTCTGGGAATAATGAGCAGTTCTTC. It codes for CASSLAISGNNEQFF. The variable domain in full, completed from reference TRBV11-2 and TRBJ2-1, reads EAGVAQSPRYKIIEKRQSVAFWCNPISGHATLYWYQQILGQGPKLLIQFQNNGVVDDSQLPKDRFSAERLKGVDSTLKIQPAKLEDSAVYLCASSLAISGNNEQFFGPGTRLTVL.

This clonotype was picked up many times. J is TRBJ1-2 and V is TRBV15, with D perhaps TRBD1 (5 bases). The CDR3 consists of 14 residues. The germline CDR1 and CDR2 sequences are LNHNV and YYDKDF (reference sequence). V lost 4 bases and J 0 bases, leaving 9 bases between the germline ends. CDR3 loop: CATSKLTANYGYTF. In DNA, the CDR3 is TGTGCCACCAGCAAGTTGACAGCTAACTATGGCTACACCTTC. Drawing the rest from reference TRBV15 and TRBJ1-2, the complete variable domain is DAMVIQNPRYQVTQFGKPVTLSCSQTLNHNVMYWYQQKSSQAPKLLFHYYDKDFNNEADTPDNFQSRRPNTSFCFLDIRSPGLGDTAMYLCATSKLTANYGYTFGSGTRLTVV.

This clonotype has only a few counts. The rearrangement links TRBV12-3 or TRBV12-4 to TRBJ2-3, with D hard to call. V lost 2 bases, J lost 5 bases, and 8 bases lay in between. The CDR3 is 13 residues long. The CDR3 reads CASSLLVRDTQYF. CDR3 sequence (DNA): TGTGCCAGCAGTTTACTAGTGAGAGATACGCAGTATTTT.

V and J are TRBV7-6 and TRBJ2-1, with D unresolved. Germline CDR1 SGHVS, CDR2 FNYEAQ. There are 16 residues in the CDR3. V was pared by 1 base and J by 0 bases, with 10 bases between. CDR3: CASSLDHPLSYNEQFF. CDR3 nucleotide sequence: TGTGCCAGCAGCTTAGACCATCCCCTCTCCTACAATGAGCAGTTCTTC.

The genes are TRBV14 and TRBJ1-2, with 8 bases aligning to TRBD1. The ends lost 4 bases at V and 4 bases at J; junction bases unmatched: 8. Per germline, CDR1 SGHDN and CDR2 FVKESK. CDR3 length equals 15 residues. The CDR3 here is CASSPKTGAIYGYTF. The CDR3 coding sequence is TGTGCCAGCAGCCCTAAGACAGGGGCCATCTATGGCTACACCTTC.

There are a few counts of this clonotype. The V and J genes are TRBV6-5 and TRBJ2-6; TRBD2 is a possible D gene (6 bases). The ends were cut back, 4 bases at V and 0 bases at J, with 10 bases in the middle. Germline CDR1 and CDR2: MNHEY and SVGAGI. This CDR3 comprises 16 residues. Written as DNA, the CDR3 is TGTGCCAGCAGTTTGGGGAGGAGCTCTGGGGCCAACGTCCTGACTTTC. Protein sequence: CASSLGRSSGANVLTF.

Ten or more counts support this clonotype. This chain uses TRBV5-1 with TRBJ2-1, with TRBD2 identical over 13 bases. This CDR3 is built from 18 residues. With V trimmed by 0 bases and J by 4 bases, 7 bases remained unmatched. The germline gives CDR1 SGHRS, CDR2 YFSETQ. Written as DNA, the CDR3 is TGCGCCAGCAGCTTGGGAGGCTTACTAGCGGGAGGGTACAATGAGCAGTTCTTC. The encoded protein is CASSLGGLLAGGYNEQFF.

V gene TRBV12-3 or TRBV12-4 combines with J gene TRBJ1-5; D gene uncertain. The V end was cut by 3 bases, the J end by 4 bases, with 7 bases between. The CDR3 extends over 13 amino acids. CDR3: CASSFHKNQPQHF. The CDR3 DNA reads as TGTGCCAGCAGTTTTCACAAGAATCAGCCCCAGCATTTT.

This clonotype was detected ten times or more. The chain has TRBV30 and TRBJ2-7, with 7 bases identical to TRBD1. CDR1 and CDR2 from the germline V gene are GTSNPN and SVGIG (reference sequence). Trimming cost V 5 bases and J 2 bases; bases outside gene matches: 6. The CDR3 has 13 residues. The CDR3 coding sequence is TGTGCCTGGGCACAGGGGATCGCCTACGAGCAGTACGTC. It codes for CAWAQGIAYEQYV.

Ten or more counts support this clonotype. This chain connects TRBV7-6 to TRBJ2-1; 11 bases are a match to TRBD2. The CDR3 runs to 16 residues. The V and J ends lost 5 bases and 9 bases, in that order; junction bases with no gene match: 12. The V gene's germline CDR1 is SGHVS and CDR2 FNYEAQ. CDR3 sequence reads: CASSPLLAGGEGEQFF. CDR3 DNA sequence: TGTGCCAGCAGCCCACTCCTAGCGGGAGGCGAAGGTGAGCAGTTCTTC. The variable domain in full, with the rest retrieved from reference TRBV7-6 and TRBJ2-1, is GAGVSQSPRYKVTKRGQDVALRCDPISGHVSLYWYRQALGQGPEFLTYFNYEAQQDKSGLPNDRFSAERPEGSISTLTIQRTEQRDSAMYRCASSPLLAGGEGEQFFGPGTRLTVL.

This clonotype was seen ten or more times. The rearrangement uses TRBV7-4 and TRBJ2-7; D gene uncertain. Germline-derived CDR1 and CDR2 are SGHVT and SQSDAQ. The CDR3 runs to 13 residues. V lost 0 bases, J lost 6 bases, and 9 bases lay in between. CDR3 sequence reads: CASSLARIVEQYF. In nucleotides, the CDR3 is TGTGCCAGCAGCTTAGCCCGAATAGTCGAGCAGTACTTC.

In this sample, this clonotype turned up many times. The rearrangement joins TRBV7-6 to TRBJ2-7; TRBD1 matches at 7 bases. Germline V gene lookup returns CDR1 SGHVS and CDR2 FNYEAQ. The V gene end was trimmed by 2 bases and the J gene end by 5 bases; junction bases not matched to a gene: 9. CDR3 size: 15 residues. The CDR3 DNA is TGTGCCAGCAGCTTATCAACAGGGGCGTGGAACGAGCAGTACTTC. Protein product: CASSLSTGAWNEQYF.

This clonotype showed up many times. CDR3 coding DNA: TGCAGTGCTTACATCGGGGGTAGCTCCTATAATTCACCCCTCCACTTT. This gives the protein CSAYIGGSSYNSPLHF. This chain uses TRBV20-1 with TRBJ1-6, with D perhaps matching TRBD1 (5 bases). Trimming removed 5 bases at V and 0 bases at J, with 14 bases between. The CDR3 has 16 amino acids. In germline, CDR1 is DFQATT, CDR2 SNEGSKA (reference sequence).

This clonotype has a count of ten or more. The chain combines TRBV4-1 with TRBJ2-1; 14 positions agree with TRBD2. The V gene's germline CDR1 is MGHRA and CDR2 YSYEKL. CDR3 size: 18 residues. The ends lost 1 base at V and 6 bases at J; junction bases unmatched: 8. The CDR3 region has the DNA TGCGCCAGCAGCCAAGTCGATATGGGACTAGCGGGAGTCAATGAGCAGTTCTTC. Translated, it gives CASSQVDMGLAGVNEQFF.

In this sample, this clonotype turned up a few times. J is TRBJ2-1 and V is TRBV4-1; D gene unclear. The CDR3 loop spans 11 amino acids. V shed 5 bases and J shed 6 bases, with 5 bases lying between them. Germline CDR1 MGHRA, CDR2 YSYEKL. The CDR3 DNA reads as TGCGCCAGCAGCGTACGCAATGAGCAGTTCTTC. Amino acid sequence: CASSVRNEQFF.

This clonotype was detected many times. The chain couples TRBV10-2 to TRBJ2-4; D not certain. V was clipped by 3 bases and J by 6 bases, with 18 bases between them. CDR3 length: 16 amino acids. CDR1 is WSHSY and CDR2 is SAAADI in the germline V gene. The CDR3 reads CASSDYRSTSSNIQYF. The CDR3 nucleotides read TGCGCCAGCAGTGATTACCGGTCCACCTCCTCAAACATTCAGTACTTC.

This clonotype came up many times. The chain carries TRBV4-2 and TRBJ1-2; 10 nucleotides agree with TRBD1. Germline V gene lookup returns CDR1 LGHNA and CDR2 YNFKEQ. This CDR3 contains 15 residues. Unmatched junction bases numbered 4, after V lost 6 bases and J lost 0 bases. The CDR3 sequence: CASRRDRGTNYGYTF. The CDR3 nucleotides read TGTGCCAGCAGGCGGGACAGGGGTACTAACTATGGCTACACCTTC.

In this sample, this clonotype turned up many times. V usage is TRBV18 and J usage is TRBJ2-1; weak D call: TRBD2 (6 bases). The CDR3 sequence is 16 residues long. Trimming shortened V by 0 bases and J by 6 bases, and 15 bases separated the two germline ends. Germline V gene sequence: CDR1 KGHSH, CDR2 LQKENI. CDR3 amino acids: CASSPPGGTPPNEQFF. In DNA form, the CDR3 reads TGTGCCAGCTCACCACCGGGCGGGACTCCCCCCAATGAGCAGTTCTTC.

In this sample, this clonotype turned up many times. The genes are TRBV7-2 and TRBJ1-5, with a weak D call TRBD1 (5 bases). Germline V gene sequence: CDR1 SGHTA, CDR2 FQGNSA. This CDR3 region has 13 residues. Trimming removed 2 bases from V and 5 bases from J, with 7 bases in between. In DNA form, the CDR3 reads TGTGCCAGCAGCTTAAAGGGGTATCAGCCCCAGCATTTT. It yields the protein CASSLKGYQPQHF. Full variable domain (rest looked up from reference TRBV7-2 and TRBJ1-5): GAGVSQSPSNKVTEKGKDVELRCDPISGHTALYWYRQSLGQGLEFLIYFQGNSAPDKSGLPSDRFSAERTGGSVSTLTIQRTQQEDSAVYLCASSLKGYQPQHFGDGTRLSIL.